This T cell receptor beta chain was documented in a study of a mutant IDH1 vaccine in newly diagnosed glioma. The protocol was immunoSEQ multiplex PCR, while the TCRdb copy is restricted to in-frame clones and leaves out a portion. The profile shows roughly 43,000 clones, about 75% of them singletons. Stated time point: week 23, last vaccination. All doses held 300 ug of mutant IDH1 20-mer peptide, with topical imiquimod. As for this clone: The antigen remains undetermined.

V was pared by 5 bases and J by 8 bases, with 6 bases of the junction left unmatched. The CDR3 runs 13 residues. Germline assignment: CDR1 MNHEY and CDR2 SVGAGI. The material was PBMCs, obtained from a glioma patient whose treatment included an IDH1 peptide vaccine. This sequence was found in a man aged 50-59 years with glioma. The rearrangement joins TRBV6-5 to TRBJ1-5, with TRBD1 matching 7 bases. CDR3 region: CASSRDSREPQHF. Written as DNA, the CDR3 is TGTGCCAGCAGTCGGGACAGTAGGGAGCCCCAGCATTTT.